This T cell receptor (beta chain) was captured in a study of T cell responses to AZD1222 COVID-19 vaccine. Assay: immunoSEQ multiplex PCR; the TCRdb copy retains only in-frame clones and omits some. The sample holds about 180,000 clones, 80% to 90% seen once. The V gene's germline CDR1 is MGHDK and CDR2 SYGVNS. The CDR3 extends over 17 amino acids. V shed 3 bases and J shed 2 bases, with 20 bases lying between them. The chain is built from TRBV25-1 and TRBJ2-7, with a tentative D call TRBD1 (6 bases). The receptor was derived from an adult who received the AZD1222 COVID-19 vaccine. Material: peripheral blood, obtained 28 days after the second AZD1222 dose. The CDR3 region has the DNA TGTGCCAGCAGTGAGGACCTGGGACATCTTAGGGCCTACGAGCAGTACTTC. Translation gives CASSEDLGHLRAYEQYF.